This T cell receptor (beta chain) is drawn from a study of blood T cell repertoires in COVID-19. This table comes from immunoSEQ multiplex PCR, and its TCRdb copy is limited to in-frame clones, with some not included. The sample includes 150,000 to 200,000 clones, 87% of them seen just once. Between the trimmed V and J ends, which lost 0 bases and 4 bases, there was a span of 12 bases. The CDR3 contains 15 residues. Germline V gives CDR1 SGHNT, CDR2 YYREEE (reference sequence). The chain has TRBV5-4 and TRBJ2-3, with a tentative D call TRBD2 (5 bases). The source is a human donor with acute COVID-19. The donor label of this sample is uncertain. The source material was PBMCs or T cells enriched from blood (not recorded which). CDR3 sequence reads: CASSLAGGLADTQYF. The CDR3 nucleotides are TGTGCCAGCAGCTTGGCCGGAGGATTAGCAGATACGCAGTATTTT.